The rows below give T cell receptor beta chains drawn from one sample of a study of control samples from healthy donors and cancer patients. Sequencing was performed with immunoSEQ multiplex PCR; in TCRdb, only in-frame clones are kept and a portion is missing. The sample shows about 65,000 clones, 90% of them seen only once. The sequenced material came from PBMCs. These receptors all stem from a woman between 45 and 65 years old with colorectal cancer. The CDR3 runs from the conserved cysteine through the conserved F or W. A D gene is named only where the DNA matches it firmly. A clone size is listed for some rows: how often the clone was seen (once, few, many), or a class if it is expanded.

cdr3_nt: TGCGCCAGCAGCCACACAGGGGAGTACACCGGGGAGCTGTTTTTT
cdr3_aa: CASSHTGEYTGELFF
j_call: TRBJ2-2
d_call: TRBD1
clone_size: once
v_call: TRBV5-1

cdr3_nt: TGCGCCAGCAGGGGAGGGCTGGGAGATACGCAGTATTTT
cdr3_aa: CASRGGLGDTQYF
j_call: TRBJ2-3
d_call: TRBD2
clone_size: once
v_call: TRBV5-1

cdr3_nt: TGTGCCAGCAGTGGGGTGGGAGGGAACACCGGGGAGCTGTTTTTT
cdr3_aa: CASSGVGGNTGELFF
j_call: TRBJ2-2
d_call: .
clone_size: .
v_call: TRBV2

cdr3_nt: TGTGCCAGCAGCTTAGTGGTGAACACTGAAGCTTTCTTT
cdr3_aa: CASSLVVNTEAFF
j_call: TRBJ1-1
d_call: .
clone_size: .
v_call: TRBV7-9

cdr3_nt: TGCGCCAGCAGCCCCTCCCCGAGCTCCTATAATTCACCCCTCCACTTT
cdr3_aa: CASSPSPSSYNSPLHF
j_call: TRBJ1-6
d_call: .
clone_size: once
v_call: TRBV4-1

cdr3_nt: TGTGCCAGCAGCTCGGACAGGGTACCCGGAAACACCATATATTTT
cdr3_aa: CASSSDRVPGNTIYF
j_call: TRBJ1-3
d_call: TRBD1
clone_size: few
v_call: TRBV5-8

cdr3_nt: TGCAGCGTTATGGTAGGCAGGGCCACTGAAGCTTTCTTT
cdr3_aa: CSVMVGRATEAFF
j_call: TRBJ1-1
d_call: .
clone_size: .
v_call: TRBV29-1

cdr3_nt: TGTGCCAGCAGTCGTACGTTGGGGCGTCGGGAGCAGTACTTC
cdr3_aa: CASSRTLGRREQYF
j_call: TRBJ2-7
d_call: .
clone_size: .
v_call: TRBV28

cdr3_nt: TGTGCCAGCAGTTACTCGCGTTGGTCTAGCGGGCTAGCCAAAAACATTCAGTACTTC
cdr3_aa: CASSYSRWSSGLAKNIQYF
j_call: TRBJ2-4
d_call: TRBD2
clone_size: .
v_call: TRBV6-2/TRBV6-3

cdr3_nt: TGTGCCAGCAGTTTATCGAATCCTAGCGGGGTGGAGACCCAGTACTTC
cdr3_aa: CASSLSNPSGVETQYF
j_call: TRBJ2-5
d_call: TRBD2
clone_size: .
v_call: TRBV27

cdr3_nt: TGTGCCATCAGTGAGAGGGGGGGCGATGCTTTCTTT
cdr3_aa: CAISERGGDAFF
j_call: TRBJ1-1
d_call: .
clone_size: .
v_call: TRBV10-3

cdr3_nt: TGTGCCAGTAGTATAGTAGGACAGCCCCAGCATTTT
cdr3_aa: CASSIVGQPQHF
j_call: TRBJ1-5
d_call: .
clone_size: few
v_call: TRBV19

cdr3_nt: TGTGCCAGCAGTTTAATGTATCAGCCCCAGCATTTT
cdr3_aa: CASSLMYQPQHF
j_call: TRBJ1-5
d_call: .
clone_size: .
v_call: TRBV28

cdr3_nt: TGTGCCTGGACCGGCCACTTCTCCTACAATGAGCAGTTCTTC
cdr3_aa: CAWTGHFSYNEQFF
j_call: TRBJ2-1
d_call: .
clone_size: .
v_call: TRBV30

cdr3_nt: TGTGCCAGCAGTTTGTCGGGACTAGCGGGAACCACAGATACGCAGTATTTT
cdr3_aa: CASSLSGLAGTTDTQYF
j_call: TRBJ2-3
d_call: TRBD2
clone_size: .
v_call: TRBV27

cdr3_nt: TGTGCCAGCAGCGTTTCCGAGTACAATGAGCAGTTCTTC
cdr3_aa: CASSVSEYNEQFF
j_call: TRBJ2-1
d_call: .
clone_size: few
v_call: TRBV9

cdr3_nt: TGTGCCAGCAGCACGGTAAGGGGGCGATGGGGAGGAACTGAAGCTTTCTTT
cdr3_aa: CASSTVRGRWGGTEAFF
j_call: TRBJ1-1
d_call: .
clone_size: .
v_call: TRBV21-1

cdr3_nt: TGCGCCAGCACTCTAAGACAGGGGGCTGCCGGGGAGCTGTTTTTT
cdr3_aa: CASTLRQGAAGELFF
j_call: TRBJ2-2
d_call: TRBD1
clone_size: .
v_call: TRBV5-1

cdr3_nt: TGTGCCAGCAGCCTGATGGGGTCTGAAGCTTTCTTT
cdr3_aa: CASSLMGSEAFF
j_call: TRBJ1-1
d_call: .
clone_size: .
v_call: TRBV5-6

cdr3_nt: TGTGCCAGTAGTATAGGGACAGAAATCTATGGCTACACCTTC
cdr3_aa: CASSIGTEIYGYTF
j_call: TRBJ1-2
d_call: .
clone_size: .
v_call: TRBV19

cdr3_nt: TGCAGTGCTCGTGGGGACCAGGGACCGAACACCGGGGAGCTGTTTTTT
cdr3_aa: CSARGDQGPNTGELFF
j_call: TRBJ2-2
d_call: .
clone_size: .
v_call: TRBV20-1

cdr3_nt: TGTGCCAGTAGTGCGTTTCGTAATTCACCCCTCCACTTT
cdr3_aa: CASSAFRNSPLHF
j_call: TRBJ1-6
d_call: .
clone_size: few
v_call: TRBV19

cdr3_nt: TGTGCCAGCAGCTTAGGAGGGACAGGTCCCTACGAGCAGTACTTC
cdr3_aa: CASSLGGTGPYEQYF
j_call: TRBJ2-7
d_call: TRBD1
clone_size: .
v_call: TRBV11-2

cdr3_nt: TGTGCCAGCCAGGGAGACTCCTACGAGCAGTACTTC
cdr3_aa: CASQGDSYEQYF
j_call: TRBJ2-7
d_call: .
clone_size: .
v_call: TRBV6-5

cdr3_nt: TGTGCCAGTAGTCCCGCGGGCGAGCTGAGGTATTCACCCCTCCACTTT
cdr3_aa: CASSPAGELRYSPLHF
j_call: TRBJ1-6
d_call: .
clone_size: .
v_call: TRBV19

cdr3_nt: TGTGCCAGCAGCGCAAGCCGAGAGACCCAGTACTTC
cdr3_aa: CASSASRETQYF
j_call: TRBJ2-5
d_call: .
clone_size: .
v_call: TRBV11-1

cdr3_nt: TGTGCCAGTAGGGAGAGTACACACTCCTACGAGCAGTACTTC
cdr3_aa: CASRESTHSYEQYF
j_call: TRBJ2-7
d_call: .
clone_size: few
v_call: TRBV19

cdr3_nt: TGTGCCAGCTCACCACCTAGCGGGCGCGACACCGGGGAGCTGTTTTTT
cdr3_aa: CASSPPSGRDTGELFF
j_call: TRBJ2-2
d_call: TRBD2
clone_size: once
v_call: TRBV18

cdr3_nt: TGTGCCAGCAGCTTGGGGCTAGCGGGGAGCACAGATACGCAGTATTTT
cdr3_aa: CASSLGLAGSTDTQYF
j_call: TRBJ2-3
d_call: TRBD2
clone_size: .
v_call: TRBV5-4

cdr3_nt: TGTGCCAGCAGTTCCTACCGTACAGGGGACGAGCAGTACTTC
cdr3_aa: CASSSYRTGDEQYF
j_call: TRBJ2-7
d_call: TRBD1
clone_size: .
v_call: TRBV27

cdr3_nt: TGTGCCAGCAGTGAAACTCGGGGACCGAGCAATCAGCCCCAGCATTTT
cdr3_aa: CASSETRGPSNQPQHF
j_call: TRBJ1-5
d_call: .
clone_size: .
v_call: TRBV6-1

cdr3_nt: TGTGCCAGCAAACCCCAGGGATGGGACGAGCAGTACTTC
cdr3_aa: CASKPQGWDEQYF
j_call: TRBJ2-7
d_call: .
clone_size: .
v_call: TRBV13

cdr3_nt: TGTGCCATCAGTGAGTCGACAGCGAACACTGAAGCTTTCTTT
cdr3_aa: CAISESTANTEAFF
j_call: TRBJ1-1
d_call: .
clone_size: .
v_call: TRBV10-3

cdr3_nt: TGTGCCAGCATCCCGTACGCTCCTAACTATGGCTACACCTTC
cdr3_aa: CASIPYAPNYGYTF
j_call: TRBJ1-2
d_call: .
clone_size: once
v_call: TRBV5-5

cdr3_nt: TGTGCCAGTAGTTCATCCGGGGGCCGGCAGGAGACCCAGTACTTC
cdr3_aa: CASSSSGGRQETQYF
j_call: TRBJ2-5
d_call: .
clone_size: .
v_call: TRBV19